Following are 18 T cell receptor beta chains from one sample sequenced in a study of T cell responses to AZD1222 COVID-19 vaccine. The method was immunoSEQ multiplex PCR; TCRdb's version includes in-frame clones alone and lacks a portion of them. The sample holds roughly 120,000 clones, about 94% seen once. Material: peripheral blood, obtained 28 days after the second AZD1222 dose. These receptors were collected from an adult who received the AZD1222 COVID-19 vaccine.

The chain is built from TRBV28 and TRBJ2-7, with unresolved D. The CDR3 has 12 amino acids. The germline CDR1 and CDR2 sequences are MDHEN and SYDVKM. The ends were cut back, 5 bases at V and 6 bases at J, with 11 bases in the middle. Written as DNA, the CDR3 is TGTGCCAGCAGTCCTGGCTACGTCGAGCAGTACTTC. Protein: CASSPGYVEQYF.

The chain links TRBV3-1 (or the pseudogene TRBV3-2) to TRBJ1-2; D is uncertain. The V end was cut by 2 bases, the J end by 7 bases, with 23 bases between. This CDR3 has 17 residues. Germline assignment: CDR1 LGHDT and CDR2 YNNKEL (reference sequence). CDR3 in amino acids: CASSQPYPGGLSGGYTF. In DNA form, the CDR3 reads TGTGCCAGCAGCCAACCCTATCCCGGAGGCCTATCGGGTGGCTACACCTTC.

The CDR3 reads CASSQAGQNYGYTF. The CDR3 coding sequence is TGCGCCAGCAGCCAAGCGGGACAGAACTATGGCTACACCTTC. The V gene is TRBV4-1, the J gene TRBJ1-2; 7 nucleotides agree with TRBD1. The CDR3 is 14 amino acids. J gave up 2 bases and V 1 base, and 1 base lay outside the gene matches. Germline lookup yields CDR1 MGHRA and CDR2 YSYEKL.

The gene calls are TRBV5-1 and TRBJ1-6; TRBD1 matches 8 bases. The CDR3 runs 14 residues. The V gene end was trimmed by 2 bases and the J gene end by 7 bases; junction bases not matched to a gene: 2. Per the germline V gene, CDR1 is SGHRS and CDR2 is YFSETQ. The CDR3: CASSFGQGNSPLHF. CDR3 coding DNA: TGCGCCAGCAGCTTTGGACAGGGAAATTCACCCCTCCACTTT.

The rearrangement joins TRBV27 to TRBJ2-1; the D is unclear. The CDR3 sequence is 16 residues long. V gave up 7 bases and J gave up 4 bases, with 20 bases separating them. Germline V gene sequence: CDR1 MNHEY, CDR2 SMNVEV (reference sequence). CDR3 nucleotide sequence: TGTGCCAGCATCTTGCGGCCCTCCGTTGGATACAATGAGCAGTTCTTC. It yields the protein CASILRPSVGYNEQFF.

CDR3 region: CASSFFFDYTF. The CDR3 nucleotides are TGTGCCAGCAGCTTCTTCTTCGACTACACCTTC. The J gene is TRBJ1-2, the V gene TRBV7-9, with no clear D. Trimming took off 3 bases at V and 10 bases at J, with 9 bases between the two ends. Germline assignment: CDR1 SEHNR and CDR2 FQNEAQ (reference sequence). The CDR3 covers 11 residues. The full variable domain, its missing parts supplied by reference TRBV7-9 and TRBJ1-2, is DTGVSQNPRHKITKRGQNVTFRCDPISEHNRLYWYRQTLGQGPEFLTYFQNEAQLEKSRLLSDRFSAERPKGSFSTLEIQRTEQGDSAMYLCASSFFFDYTFGSGTRLTVV.

The CDR3 here is CASSYPSGGPSYEQYF. The CDR3 nucleotides read TGTGCCAGCAGTTACCCGAGCGGGGGGCCCTCCTACGAGCAGTACTTC. This sequence joins TRBV6-2 or TRBV6-3 and TRBJ2-7; TRBD2 agrees at 9 bases. The CDR3 has 16 amino acids. V gave up 2 bases and J gave up 0 bases; unmatched junction bases: 5. Germline lookup yields CDR1 MNHEY and CDR2 SVGEGT.

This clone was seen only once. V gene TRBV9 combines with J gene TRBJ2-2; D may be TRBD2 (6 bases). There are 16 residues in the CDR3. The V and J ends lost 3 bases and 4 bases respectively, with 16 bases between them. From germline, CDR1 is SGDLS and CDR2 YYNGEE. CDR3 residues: CASSAGGAEFTGELFF. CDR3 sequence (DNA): TGTGCCAGCAGCGCCGGGGGAGCGGAGTTCACCGGGGAGCTGTTTTTT. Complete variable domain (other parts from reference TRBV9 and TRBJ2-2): DSGVTQTPKHLITATGQRVTLRCSPRSGDLSVYWYQQSLDQGLQFLIQYYNGEERAKGNILERFSAQQFPDLHSELNLSSLELGDSALYFCASSAGGAEFTGELFFGEGSRLTVL.

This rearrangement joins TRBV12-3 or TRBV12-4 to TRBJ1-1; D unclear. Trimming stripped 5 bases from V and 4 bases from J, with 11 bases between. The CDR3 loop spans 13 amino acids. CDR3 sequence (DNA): TGTGCCAGCAGTCCGGATGACCGCACTGAAGCTTTCTTT. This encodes CASSPDDRTEAFF.

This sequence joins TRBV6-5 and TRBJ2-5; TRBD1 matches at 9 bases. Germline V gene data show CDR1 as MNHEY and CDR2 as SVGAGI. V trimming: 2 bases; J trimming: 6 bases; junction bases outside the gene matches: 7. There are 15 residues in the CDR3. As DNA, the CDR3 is TGTGCCAGCAGTTACGGTACAGGGGGCCAGAAGACCCAGTACTTC. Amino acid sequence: CASSYGTGGQKTQYF.

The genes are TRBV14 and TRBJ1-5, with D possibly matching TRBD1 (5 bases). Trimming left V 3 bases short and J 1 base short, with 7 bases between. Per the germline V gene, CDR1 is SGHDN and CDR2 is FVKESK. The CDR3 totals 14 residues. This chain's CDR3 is CASSQQGSNQPQHF. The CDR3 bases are TGTGCCAGCAGCCAGCAGGGAAGCAATCAGCCCCAGCATTTT. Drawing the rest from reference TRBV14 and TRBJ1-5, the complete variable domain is EAGVTQFPSHSVIEKGQTVTLRCDPISGHDNLYWYRRVMGKEIKFLLHFVKESKQDESGMPNNRFLAERTGGTYSTLKVQPAELEDSGVYFCASSQQGSNQPQHFGDGTRLSIL.

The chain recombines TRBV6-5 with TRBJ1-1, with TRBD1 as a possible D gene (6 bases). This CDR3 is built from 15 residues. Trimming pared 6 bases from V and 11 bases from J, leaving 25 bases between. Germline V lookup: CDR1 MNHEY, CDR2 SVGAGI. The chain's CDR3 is CASRPPSTGSSKAFF. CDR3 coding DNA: TGTGCCAGCAGGCCTCCTTCAACAGGGTCTTCAAAGGCTTTCTTT.

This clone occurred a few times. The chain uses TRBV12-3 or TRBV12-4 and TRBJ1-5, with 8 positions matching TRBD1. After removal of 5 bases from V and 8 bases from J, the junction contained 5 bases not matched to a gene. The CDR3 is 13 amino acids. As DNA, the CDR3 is TGTGCCAGCAGTCGGGACAGGTCTGAGCCCCAGCATTTT. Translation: CASSRDRSEPQHF.

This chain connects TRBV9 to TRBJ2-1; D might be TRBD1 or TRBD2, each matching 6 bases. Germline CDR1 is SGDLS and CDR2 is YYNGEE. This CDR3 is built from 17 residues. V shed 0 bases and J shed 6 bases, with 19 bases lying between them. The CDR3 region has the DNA TGTGCCAGCAGCGTAGAAACCGGAGGGGGGTTAACCAATGAGCAGTTCTTC. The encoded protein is CASSVETGGGLTNEQFF.

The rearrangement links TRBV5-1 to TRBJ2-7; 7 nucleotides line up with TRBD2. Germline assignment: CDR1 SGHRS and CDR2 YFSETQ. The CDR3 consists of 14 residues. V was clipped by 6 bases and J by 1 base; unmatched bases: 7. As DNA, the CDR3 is TGCGCCAGCAATCGGGGAGGGGCTTCCTACGAGCAGTACTTC. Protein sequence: CASNRGGASYEQYF.

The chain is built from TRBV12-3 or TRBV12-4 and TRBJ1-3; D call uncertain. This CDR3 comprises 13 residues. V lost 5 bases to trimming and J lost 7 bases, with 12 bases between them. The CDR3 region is CASSRNIWNTIYF. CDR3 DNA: TGTGCCAGCAGTAGAAATATCTGGAACACCATATATTTT.

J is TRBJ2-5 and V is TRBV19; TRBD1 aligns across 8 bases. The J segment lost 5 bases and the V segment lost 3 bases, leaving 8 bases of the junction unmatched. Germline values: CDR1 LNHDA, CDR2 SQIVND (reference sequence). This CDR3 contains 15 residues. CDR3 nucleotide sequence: TGTGCCAGTAGTATCGGGCAGGGGGCAAGGGAGACCCAGTACTTC. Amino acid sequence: CASSIGQGARETQYF.

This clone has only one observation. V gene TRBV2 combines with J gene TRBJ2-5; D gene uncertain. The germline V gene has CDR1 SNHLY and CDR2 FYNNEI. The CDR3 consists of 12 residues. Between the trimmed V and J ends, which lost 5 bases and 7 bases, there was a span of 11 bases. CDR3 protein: CASSRSSGTQYF. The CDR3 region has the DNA TGTGCCAGCAGTAGATCCTCCGGGACCCAGTACTTC.